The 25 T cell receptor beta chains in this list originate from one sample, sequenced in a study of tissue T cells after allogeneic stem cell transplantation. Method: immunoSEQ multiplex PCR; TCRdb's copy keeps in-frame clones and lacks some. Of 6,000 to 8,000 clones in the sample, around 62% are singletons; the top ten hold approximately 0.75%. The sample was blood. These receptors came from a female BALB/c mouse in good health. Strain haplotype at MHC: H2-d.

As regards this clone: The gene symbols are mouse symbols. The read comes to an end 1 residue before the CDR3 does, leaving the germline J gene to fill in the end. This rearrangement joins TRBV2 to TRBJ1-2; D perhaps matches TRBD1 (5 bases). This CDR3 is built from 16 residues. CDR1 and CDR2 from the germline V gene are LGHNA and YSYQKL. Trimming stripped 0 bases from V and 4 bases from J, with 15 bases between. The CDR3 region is CASSQDRAGRGSDYTF. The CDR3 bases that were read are TGTGCCAGCAGCCAAGATCGGGCAGGGAGGGGCTCCGACTACACC.

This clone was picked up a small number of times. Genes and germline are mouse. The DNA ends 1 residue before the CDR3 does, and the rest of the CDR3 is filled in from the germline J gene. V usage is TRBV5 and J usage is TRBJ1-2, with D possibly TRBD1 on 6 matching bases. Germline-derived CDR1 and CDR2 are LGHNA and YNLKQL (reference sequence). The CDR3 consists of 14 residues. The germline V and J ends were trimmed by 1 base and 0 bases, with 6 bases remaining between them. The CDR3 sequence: CASSQGTANSDYTF. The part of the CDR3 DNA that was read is TGTGCCAGCAGCCAAGGGACAGCAAACTCCGACTACACC.

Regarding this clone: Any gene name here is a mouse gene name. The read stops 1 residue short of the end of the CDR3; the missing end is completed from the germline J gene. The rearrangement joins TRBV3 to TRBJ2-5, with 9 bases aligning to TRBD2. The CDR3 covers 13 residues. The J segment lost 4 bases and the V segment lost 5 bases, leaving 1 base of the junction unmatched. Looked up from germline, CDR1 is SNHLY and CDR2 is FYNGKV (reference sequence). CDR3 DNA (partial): TGTGCCAGCAGCCGGGACTGGGAAGACACCCAGTAC. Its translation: CASSRDWEDTQY. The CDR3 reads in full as CASSRDWEDTQYF.

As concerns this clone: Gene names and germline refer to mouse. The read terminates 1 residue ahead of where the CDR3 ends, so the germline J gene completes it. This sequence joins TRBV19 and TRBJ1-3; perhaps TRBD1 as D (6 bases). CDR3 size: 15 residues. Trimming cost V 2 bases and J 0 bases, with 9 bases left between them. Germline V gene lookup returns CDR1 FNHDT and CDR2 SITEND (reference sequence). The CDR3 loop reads CASSMGQSSGNTLYF. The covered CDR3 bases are TGTGCCAGCAGTATGGGACAATCTTCTGGAAATACGCTCTAT.

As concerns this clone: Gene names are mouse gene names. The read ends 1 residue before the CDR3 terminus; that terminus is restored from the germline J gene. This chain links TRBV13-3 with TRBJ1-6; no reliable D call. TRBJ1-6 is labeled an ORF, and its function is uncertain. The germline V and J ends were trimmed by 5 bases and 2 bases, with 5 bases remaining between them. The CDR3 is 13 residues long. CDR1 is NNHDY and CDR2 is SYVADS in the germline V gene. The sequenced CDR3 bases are TGTGCCAGCAGCACAACCTATAATTCGCCCCTCTAC. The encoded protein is CASSTTYNSPLY. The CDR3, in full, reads CASSTTYNSPLYF.

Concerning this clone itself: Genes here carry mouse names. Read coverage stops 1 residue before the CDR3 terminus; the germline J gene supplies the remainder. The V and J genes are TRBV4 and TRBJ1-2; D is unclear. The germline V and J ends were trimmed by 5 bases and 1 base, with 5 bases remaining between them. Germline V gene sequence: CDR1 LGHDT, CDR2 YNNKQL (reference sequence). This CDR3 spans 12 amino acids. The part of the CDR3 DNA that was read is TGTGCCAGCAGCCTCCGAAACTCCGACTACACC. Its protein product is CASSLRNSDYT. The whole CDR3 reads CASSLRNSDYTF.

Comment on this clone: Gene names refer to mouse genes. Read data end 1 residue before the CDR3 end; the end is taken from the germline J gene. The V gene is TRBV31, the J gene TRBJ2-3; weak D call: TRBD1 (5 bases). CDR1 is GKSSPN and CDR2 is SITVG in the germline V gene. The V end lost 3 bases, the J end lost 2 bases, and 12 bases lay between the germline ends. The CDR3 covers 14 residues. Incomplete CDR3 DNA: TGTGCCTGGAGGTCGCCAGGGTATGCAGAAACGCTGTAT. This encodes CAWRSPGYAETLY. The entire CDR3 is CAWRSPGYAETLYF. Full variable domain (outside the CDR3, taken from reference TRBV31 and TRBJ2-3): AQTIHQWPVAEIKAVGSPLSLGCTIKGKSSPNLYWYWQATGGTLQQLFYSITVGQVESVVQLNLSASRPKDDQFILSTEKLLLSHSGFYLCAWRSPGYAETLYFGSGTRLTVL.

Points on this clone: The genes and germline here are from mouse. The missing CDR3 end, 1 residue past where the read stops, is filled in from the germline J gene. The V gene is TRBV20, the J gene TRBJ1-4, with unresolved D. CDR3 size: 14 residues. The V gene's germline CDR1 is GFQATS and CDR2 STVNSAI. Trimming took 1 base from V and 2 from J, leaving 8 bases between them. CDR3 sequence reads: CGARGARSNERLFF. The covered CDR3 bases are TGTGGTGCTAGGGGAGCCAGGTCCAACGAAAGATTATTT.

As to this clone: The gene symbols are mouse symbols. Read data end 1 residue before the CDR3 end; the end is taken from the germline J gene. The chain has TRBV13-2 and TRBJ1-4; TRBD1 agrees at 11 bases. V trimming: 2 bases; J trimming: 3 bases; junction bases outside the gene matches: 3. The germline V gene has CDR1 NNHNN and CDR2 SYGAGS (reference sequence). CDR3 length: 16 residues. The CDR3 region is CASGEGQGAPNERLFF. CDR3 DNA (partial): TGTGCCAGCGGTGAAGGACAGGGGGCGCCCAACGAAAGATTATTT.

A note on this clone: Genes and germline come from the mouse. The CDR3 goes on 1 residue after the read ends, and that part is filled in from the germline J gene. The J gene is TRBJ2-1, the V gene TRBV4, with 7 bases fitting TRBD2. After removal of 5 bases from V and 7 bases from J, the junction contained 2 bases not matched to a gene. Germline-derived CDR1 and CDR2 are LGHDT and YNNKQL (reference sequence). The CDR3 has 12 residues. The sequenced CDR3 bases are TGTGCCAGCAGCCGGGGGGGGGCTGAGCAGTTC. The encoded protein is CASSRGGAEQF. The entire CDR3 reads CASSRGGAEQFF.

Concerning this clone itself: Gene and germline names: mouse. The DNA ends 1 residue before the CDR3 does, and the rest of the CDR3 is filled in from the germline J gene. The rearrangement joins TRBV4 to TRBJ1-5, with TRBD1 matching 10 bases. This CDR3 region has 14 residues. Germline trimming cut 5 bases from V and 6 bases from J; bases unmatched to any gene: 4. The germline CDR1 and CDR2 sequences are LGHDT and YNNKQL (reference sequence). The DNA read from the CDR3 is TGTGCCAGCAGCACCGGGACAGGGGCCCAGGCTCCGCTT. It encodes CASSTGTGAQAPL. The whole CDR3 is CASSTGTGAQAPLF.

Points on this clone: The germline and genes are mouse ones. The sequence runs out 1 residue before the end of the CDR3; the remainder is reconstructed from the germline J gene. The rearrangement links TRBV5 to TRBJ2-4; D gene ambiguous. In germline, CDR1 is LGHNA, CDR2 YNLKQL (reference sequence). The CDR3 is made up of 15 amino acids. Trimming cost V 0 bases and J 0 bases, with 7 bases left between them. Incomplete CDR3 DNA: TGTGCCAGCAGCCAAGAGACTTCTAGTCAAAACACCTTGTAC. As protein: CASSQETSSQNTLY. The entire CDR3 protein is CASSQETSSQNTLYF.

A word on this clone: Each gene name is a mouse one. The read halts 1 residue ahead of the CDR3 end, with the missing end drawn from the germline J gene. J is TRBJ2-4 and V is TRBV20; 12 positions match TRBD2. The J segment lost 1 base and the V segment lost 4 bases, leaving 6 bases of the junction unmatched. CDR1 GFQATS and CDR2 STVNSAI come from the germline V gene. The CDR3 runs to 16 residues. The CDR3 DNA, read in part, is TGTGGTGCTAACGACTGGGGGGGCGTGGGTCAAAACACCTTGTAC. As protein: CGANDWGGVGQNTLY. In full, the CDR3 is CGANDWGGVGQNTLYF.

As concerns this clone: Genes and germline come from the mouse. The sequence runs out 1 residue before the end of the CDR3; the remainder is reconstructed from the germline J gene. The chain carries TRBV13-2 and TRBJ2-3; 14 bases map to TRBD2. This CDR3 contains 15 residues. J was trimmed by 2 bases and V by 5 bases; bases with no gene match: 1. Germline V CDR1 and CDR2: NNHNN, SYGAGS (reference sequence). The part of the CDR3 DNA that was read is TGTGCCAGCGGGGGACTGGGGGGGCCTGCAGAAACGCTGTAT. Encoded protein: CASGGLGGPAETLY. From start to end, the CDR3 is CASGGLGGPAETLYF.

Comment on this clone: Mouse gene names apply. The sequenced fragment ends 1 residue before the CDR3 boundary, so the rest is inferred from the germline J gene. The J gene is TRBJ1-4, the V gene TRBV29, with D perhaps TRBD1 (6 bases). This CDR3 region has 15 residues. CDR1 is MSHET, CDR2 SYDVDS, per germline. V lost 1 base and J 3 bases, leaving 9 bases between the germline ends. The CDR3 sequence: CASSLLGDTNERLFF. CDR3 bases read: TGTGCTAGCAGTTTATTGGGGGACACCAACGAAAGATTATTT.

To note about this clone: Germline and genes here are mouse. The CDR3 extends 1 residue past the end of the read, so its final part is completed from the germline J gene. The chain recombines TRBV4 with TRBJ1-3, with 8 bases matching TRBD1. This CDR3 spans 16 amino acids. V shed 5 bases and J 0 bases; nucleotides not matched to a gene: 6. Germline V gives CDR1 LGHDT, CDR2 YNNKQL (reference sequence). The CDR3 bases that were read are TGTGCCAGCAGCCAACAGGGGGGGGGTTCTGGAAATACGCTCTAT. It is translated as CASSQQGGGSGNTLY. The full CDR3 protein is CASSQQGGGSGNTLYF.

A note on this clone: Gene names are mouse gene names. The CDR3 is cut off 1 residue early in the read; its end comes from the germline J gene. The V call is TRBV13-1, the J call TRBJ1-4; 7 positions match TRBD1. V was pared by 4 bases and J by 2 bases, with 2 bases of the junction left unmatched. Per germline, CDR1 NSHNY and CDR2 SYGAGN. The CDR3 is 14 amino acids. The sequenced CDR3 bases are TGTGCCAGCAGTTCAGGGGGATCCAACGAAAGATTATTT. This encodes CASSSGGSNERLF. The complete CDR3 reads CASSSGGSNERLFF. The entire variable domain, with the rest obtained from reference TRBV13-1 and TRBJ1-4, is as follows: EAAVTQSPRNKVTVTGGNVTLSCRQTNSHNYMYWYRQDTGHGLRLIHYSYGAGNLRIGDVPDGYKATRTTQEDFFLLLELASPSQTSLYFCASSSGGSNERLFFGHGTKLSVL.

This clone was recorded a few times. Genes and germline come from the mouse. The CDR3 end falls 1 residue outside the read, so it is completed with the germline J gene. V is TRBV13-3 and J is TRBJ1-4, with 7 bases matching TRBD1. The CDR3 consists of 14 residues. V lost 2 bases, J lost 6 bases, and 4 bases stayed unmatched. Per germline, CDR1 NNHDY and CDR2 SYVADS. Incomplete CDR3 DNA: TGTGCCAGCAGTGACTACAGGGGAGACGAAAGATTATTT. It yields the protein CASSDYRGDERLF. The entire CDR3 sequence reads CASSDYRGDERLFF.

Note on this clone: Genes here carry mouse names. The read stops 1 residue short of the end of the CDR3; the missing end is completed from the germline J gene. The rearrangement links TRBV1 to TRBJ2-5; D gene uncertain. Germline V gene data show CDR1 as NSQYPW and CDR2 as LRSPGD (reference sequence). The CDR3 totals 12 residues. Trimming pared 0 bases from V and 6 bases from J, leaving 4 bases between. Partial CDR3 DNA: TGCACCTGCAGTGCAGATGAGGACACCCAGTAC. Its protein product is CTCSADEDTQY. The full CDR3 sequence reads CTCSADEDTQYF.

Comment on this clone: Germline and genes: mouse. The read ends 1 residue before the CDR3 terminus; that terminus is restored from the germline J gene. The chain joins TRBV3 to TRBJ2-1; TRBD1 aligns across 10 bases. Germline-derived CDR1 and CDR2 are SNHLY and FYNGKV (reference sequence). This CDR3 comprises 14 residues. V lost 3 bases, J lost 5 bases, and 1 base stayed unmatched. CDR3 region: CASSLDRGDAEQFF. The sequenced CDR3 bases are TGTGCCAGCAGCTTGGACAGGGGGGATGCTGAGCAGTTC.

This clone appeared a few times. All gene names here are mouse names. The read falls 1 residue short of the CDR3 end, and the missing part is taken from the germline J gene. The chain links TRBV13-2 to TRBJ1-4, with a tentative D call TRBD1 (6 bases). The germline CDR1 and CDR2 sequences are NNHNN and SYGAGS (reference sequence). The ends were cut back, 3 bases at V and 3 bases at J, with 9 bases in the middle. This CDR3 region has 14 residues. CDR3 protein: CASGGGTTNERLFF. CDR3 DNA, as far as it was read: TGTGCCAGCGGTGGGGGGACAACCAACGAAAGATTATTT.

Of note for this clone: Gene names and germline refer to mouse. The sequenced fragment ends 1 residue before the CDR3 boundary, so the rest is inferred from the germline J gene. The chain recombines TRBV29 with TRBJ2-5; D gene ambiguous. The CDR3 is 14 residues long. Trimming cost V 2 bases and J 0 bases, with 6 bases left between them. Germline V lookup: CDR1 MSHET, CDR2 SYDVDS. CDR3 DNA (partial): TGTGCTAGCAGTTTACCGGGTAACCAAGACACCCAGTAC. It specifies CASSLPGNQDTQY. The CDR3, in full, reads CASSLPGNQDTQYF.

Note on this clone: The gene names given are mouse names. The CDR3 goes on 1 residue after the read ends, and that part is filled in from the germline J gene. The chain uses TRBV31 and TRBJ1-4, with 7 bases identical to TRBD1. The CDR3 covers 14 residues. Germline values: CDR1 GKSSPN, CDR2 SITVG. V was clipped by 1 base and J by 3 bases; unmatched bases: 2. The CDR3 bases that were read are TGTGCCTGGAGTCAACAGGGGACCAACGAAAGATTATTT. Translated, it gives CAWSQQGTNERLF. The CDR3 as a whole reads CAWSQQGTNERLFF.

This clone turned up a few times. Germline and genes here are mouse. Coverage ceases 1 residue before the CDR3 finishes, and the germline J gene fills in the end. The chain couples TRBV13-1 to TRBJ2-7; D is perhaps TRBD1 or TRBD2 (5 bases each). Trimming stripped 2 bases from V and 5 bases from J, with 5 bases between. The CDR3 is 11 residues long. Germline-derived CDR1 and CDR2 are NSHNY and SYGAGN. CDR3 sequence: CASSEGDEQYF. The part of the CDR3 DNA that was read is TGTGCCAGCAGTGAGGGGGATGAACAGTAC.

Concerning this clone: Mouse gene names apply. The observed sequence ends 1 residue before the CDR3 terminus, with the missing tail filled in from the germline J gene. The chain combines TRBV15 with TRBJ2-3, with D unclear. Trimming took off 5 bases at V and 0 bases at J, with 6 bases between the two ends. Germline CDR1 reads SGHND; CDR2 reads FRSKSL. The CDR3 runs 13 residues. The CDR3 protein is CASSLSSAETLYF. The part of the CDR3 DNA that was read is TGTGCCAGCAGTCTCTCTAGTGCAGAAACGCTGTAT.